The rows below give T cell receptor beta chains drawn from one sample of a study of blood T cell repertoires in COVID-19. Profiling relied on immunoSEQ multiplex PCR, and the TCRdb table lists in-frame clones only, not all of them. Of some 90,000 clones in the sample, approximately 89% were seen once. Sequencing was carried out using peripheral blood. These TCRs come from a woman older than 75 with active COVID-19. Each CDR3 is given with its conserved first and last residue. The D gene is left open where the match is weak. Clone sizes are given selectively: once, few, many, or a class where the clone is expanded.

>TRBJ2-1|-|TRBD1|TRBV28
TGTGCCAGCAGCTCCGGGACAGGGCCCTACAATGAGCAGTTCTTC
CASSSGTGPYNEQFF
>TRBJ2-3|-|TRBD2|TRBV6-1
TGTGCCAGCAGTGACATCGGACTAGCGGGGACAGATACGCAGTATTTT
CASSDIGLAGTDTQYF
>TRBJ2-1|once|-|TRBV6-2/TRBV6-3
TGTGCCAGCAGTTACTCATGGGCGGGTTGGTTCTTC
CASSYSWAGWFF
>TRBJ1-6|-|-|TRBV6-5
TGTGCCAGCAGTTACAACTCGGGGGGGCGTTCACCCCTCCACTTT
CASSYNSGGRSPLHF
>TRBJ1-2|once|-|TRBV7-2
TGTGCCAGCAGTCCCACCGGGAACTATGGCTACACCTTC
CASSPTGNYGYTF
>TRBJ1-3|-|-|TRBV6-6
TGTGCCAGCGAGCAGGGGTTCGGAAACACCATATATTTT
CASEQGFGNTIYF
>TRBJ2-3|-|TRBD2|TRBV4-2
TGTGCCAGCAGCCAAGTTAGCGGGAGTTCCAAACGAACGCAGTATTTT
CASSQVSGSSKRTQYF
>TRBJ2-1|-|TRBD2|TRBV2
TGTGCCAGCAGACCAAGGACTAGCGGGATTTTGATAATCAATGAGCAGTTCTTC
CASRPRTSGILIINEQFF
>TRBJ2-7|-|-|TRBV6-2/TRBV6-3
TGTGCCAGCAGCTCGCCCGGGCAGGCTCGGGGGTGGACCTACGAGCAGTACTTC
CASSSPGQARGWTYEQYF
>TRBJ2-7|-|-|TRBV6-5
TGTGCCAGCAGTTACTCCAGGGGATCCTACGAGCAGTACTTC
CASSYSRGSYEQYF
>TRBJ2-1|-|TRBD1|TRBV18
TGTGCCAGCTCACGGGACAGGGGAGGACATGAGCAGTTCTTC
CASSRDRGGHEQFF
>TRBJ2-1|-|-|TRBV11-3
TGTGCCAGCAGCCTGGGGACTCGAGGACTTCGCAATGAGCAGTTCTTC
CASSLGTRGLRNEQFF
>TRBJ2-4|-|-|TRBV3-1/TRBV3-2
TGTGCCAGCAGCCATACAGGGTTAAACATTCAGTACTTC
CASSHTGLNIQYF
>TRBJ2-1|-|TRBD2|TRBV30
TGTGCCTGGAGTGTATTTGAGGGGGATTTAGCGGGAAGCTCCTACAATGAGCAGTTCTTC
CAWSVFEGDLAGSSYNEQFF
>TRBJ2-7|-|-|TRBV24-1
TGTGCCACCAGTGATTGCCACAGATTTTCCTACGAGCAGTACTTC
CATSDCHRFSYEQYF
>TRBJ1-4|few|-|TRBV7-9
TGTGCCAGCAGCTCAGGGGACGCAACTAATGAAAAACTGTTTTTT
CASSSGDATNEKLFF
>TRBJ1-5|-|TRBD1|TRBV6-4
TGTGCCAGCAGTGAGGACAGGGTGGGCAATCAGCCCCAGCATTTT
CASSEDRVGNQPQHF
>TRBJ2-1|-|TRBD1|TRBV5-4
TGTGCCAGCAGCCGGACAGGGGGAGGCGATGAGCAGTTCTTC
CASSRTGGGDEQFF
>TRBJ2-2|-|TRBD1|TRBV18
TGTGCCAGCTCACCGCTGACAGGGATGAACACCGGGGAGCTGTTTTTT
CASSPLTGMNTGELFF
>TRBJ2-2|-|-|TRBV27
TGTGCCAGCAGTTTACGGGGGAGTGATCCCGGGGAGCTGTTTTTT
CASSLRGSDPGELFF
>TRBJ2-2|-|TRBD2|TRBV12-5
TGTGCTAGTGGCGGACTAGCGAGCCCCGGGGAGCTGTTTTTT
CASGGLASPGELFF
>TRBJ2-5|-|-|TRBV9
TGTGCCAGCAGCGTAGGGTTAGTCAAGGAGACCCAGTACTTC
CASSVGLVKETQYF
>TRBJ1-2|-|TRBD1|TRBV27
TGTGCCAGCAGTTCGGCCGGGACAGGGGGCGCCGGCTATGGCTACACCTTC
CASSSAGTGGAGYGYTF
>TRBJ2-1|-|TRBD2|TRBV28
TGTGCCAGCAGGCTAGCGGGACCTTCAGACGGCTCGTATGAGCAGTTCTTC
CASRLAGPSDGSYEQFF
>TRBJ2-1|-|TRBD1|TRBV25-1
TGTGCCAGCAGTGAGACCCGGACAGGGACCAATGAGCAGTTCTTC
CASSETRTGTNEQFF
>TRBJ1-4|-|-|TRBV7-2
TGTGCCAGCAGCAGCGCCGTTTCAGGGGCAGATGAAAAACTGTTTTTT
CASSSAVSGADEKLFF
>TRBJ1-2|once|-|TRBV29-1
TGCAGCGTTGACAAGGACAGACTCTATGGCTACACCTTC
CSVDKDRLYGYTF
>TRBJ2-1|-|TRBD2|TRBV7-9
TGTGCCAGCTCAAGCGTAAGCGGGAGTTACAATGAGCAGTTCTTC
CASSSVSGSYNEQFF
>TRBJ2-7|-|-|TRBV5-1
TGCGCCAGCAGCGCGTTCACTGACTCTTACGAGCAGTACTTC
CASSAFTDSYEQYF
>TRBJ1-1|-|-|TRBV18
TGTGCCAGCTCATTCCTGACGGGGGGGGACACTGAAGCTTTCTTT
CASSFLTGGDTEAFF
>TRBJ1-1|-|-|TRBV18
TGTGCCAGCTCACCGGTGGGGCTCTCCGGCACTGAAGCTTTCTTT
CASSPVGLSGTEAFF
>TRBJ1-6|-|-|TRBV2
TGTGCCAGCAGCCCTACAGGCCGTAACTATAATTCACCCCTCCACTTT
CASSPTGRNYNSPLHF
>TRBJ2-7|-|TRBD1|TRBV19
TGTGCCAGTAGTTCGCCAGGGGGAAGGGACGAGCAGTACTTC
CASSSPGGRDEQYF
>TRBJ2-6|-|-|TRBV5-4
TGTGCCAGCAGCTTGGACAGAAAGAGCTCTGGGGCCAACGTCCTGACTTTC
CASSLDRKSSGANVLTF
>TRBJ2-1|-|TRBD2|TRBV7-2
TGTGCCAGCAGCTTACTAGCGGGAGGGAACAATGAGCAGTTCTTC
CASSLLAGGNNEQFF
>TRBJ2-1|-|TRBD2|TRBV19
TGTGCCAGTAGTATAGGAGGGCTAGCGGGAGGGCCGGGTAATGAGCAGTTCTTC
CASSIGGLAGGPGNEQFF
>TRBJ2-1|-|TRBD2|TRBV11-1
TGTGCCAGCACCTCGGGACTAGCGGGAGACAATGAGCAGTTCTTC
CASTSGLAGDNEQFF
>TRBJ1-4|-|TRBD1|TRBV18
TGTGCCAGCTCACCTTACGGACAGGGAGAAAAACTGTTTTTT
CASSPYGQGEKLFF
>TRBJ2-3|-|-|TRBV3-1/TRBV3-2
TGTGCCAGCAGCCAGCGGGGAAGCACAGATACGCAGTATTTT
CASSQRGSTDTQYF
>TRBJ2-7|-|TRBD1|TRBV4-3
TGCGCCAGCAGCCAGGACCGGACAGGGCCCTACGAGCAGTACTTC
CASSQDRTGPYEQYF
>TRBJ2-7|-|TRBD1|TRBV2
TGTGCCAGCAACAGACAGGGGGCCGGCGAGCAGTACTTC
CASNRQGAGEQYF